This T cell receptor beta chain was captured by sequencing in a study of blood T cell repertoires in COVID-19. Cohort placement rested on clinical history that participants reported themselves. The repertoire was sequenced with immunoSEQ multiplex PCR; TCRdb's copy has only in-frame clones and lacks some. The sample consists of 250,000 to 300,000 clones, roughly 93% of them appearing once. This CDR3 has 16 residues. Germline trimming cut 0 bases from V and 4 bases from J; bases unmatched to any gene: 9. The germline V gene encodes CDR1 SGHRS and CDR2 YFSETQ. The V gene is TRBV5-1, the J gene TRBJ1-1, with 7 bases that match TRBD1. Sequenced input: PBMCs or T cells enriched from blood (not recorded which). The receptor was derived from a woman between 40 and 55 years old with acute COVID-19. CDR3 DNA: TGCGCCAGCAGCTTGGTGACAGGGAGCCGTGGCACTGAAGCTTTCTTT. Protein sequence: CASSLVTGSRGTEAFF.